One and the same sample provided the 32 T cell receptor beta chains below, sequenced in a study of cytomegalovirus exposure and HLA in healthy donors. Primers for the PCR totalled 60 Vbeta and 13 Jbeta. The protocol was immunoSEQ multiplex PCR, while the TCRdb copy is restricted to in-frame clones and leaves out a portion. This listing includes tens of thousands of clones. The sequenced sample was PBMCs. These receptors came from a woman aged 40 to 49 in good health and CMV-seropositive.

This chain connects TRBV12-5 to TRBJ2-4, with D tentatively TRBD1 (5 bases). The V gene lost 1 base and the J gene lost 7 bases, with 17 bases spanning the gap. The CDR3 has 16 amino acids. Germline V gene data show CDR1 as LGHNT and CDR2 as FRNRAP. The CDR3 DNA reads TGTGCTAGTGGTTTGGGAGGACAAGTCAAGAGGAACATTCAGTACTTC. Its translation: CASGLGGQVKRNIQYF.

The rearrangement joins TRBV4-1 to TRBJ1-4, with TRBD1 identical over 7 bases. The CDR3 consists of 16 residues. The V and J ends lost 4 bases and 8 bases, in that order; junction bases with no gene match: 13. The germline CDR1 and CDR2 sequences are MGHRA and YSYEKL. CDR3 in amino acids: CASSPRGTHFREKLFF. CDR3 sequence (DNA): TGCGCCAGCAGCCCCAGGGGGACCCACTTTCGAGAAAAACTGTTTTTT.

The V gene is TRBV4-3, the J gene TRBJ2-7; 10 bases map to TRBD1. Germline V gene data show CDR1 as LGHNA and CDR2 as YSLEER. This CDR3 is 14 amino acids long. V shed 6 bases and J 3 bases; nucleotides not matched to a gene: 5. In nucleotides, the CDR3 is TGCGCCAGCAGTAGGCGGACAGGGGGCTACGAGCAGTACTTC. Protein sequence: CASSRRTGGYEQYF.

The chain is built from TRBV7-9 and TRBJ2-3, with TRBD2 identical over 13 bases. Germline V CDR1 and CDR2: SEHNR, FQNEAQ (reference sequence). This CDR3 has 17 residues. V lost 5 bases, J lost 1 base, and 6 bases stayed unmatched. Written as DNA, the CDR3 is TGTGCCAGCAGCAGGACTAGCGGGGGCACTGGCACAGATACGCAGTATTTT. Its protein is CASSRTSGGTGTDTQYF.

V usage is TRBV15 and J usage is TRBJ2-7, with 10 bases lining up with TRBD1. J gave up 3 bases and V 2 bases, and 4 bases lay outside the gene matches. From germline, CDR1 is LNHNV and CDR2 YYDKDF (reference sequence). The CDR3 runs to 15 residues. The CDR3 reads CATSRPGQGIYEQYF. The CDR3 DNA reads as TGTGCCACCAGCAGACCGGGACAGGGGATCTACGAGCAGTACTTC. Combining the CDR3 with reference TRBV15 and TRBJ2-7 gives the whole variable domain DAMVIQNPRYQVTQFGKPVTLSCSQTLNHNVMYWYQQKSSQAPKLLFHYYDKDFNNEADTPDNFQSRRPNTSFCFLDIRSPGLGDTAMYLCATSRPGQGIYEQYFGPGTRLTVT.

The chain is built from TRBV5-1 and TRBJ1-6; TRBD1 is a possible D gene (6 bases). CDR3 size: 14 residues. V gave up 3 bases and J gave up 8 bases, with 12 bases separating them. Germline V gene lookup returns CDR1 SGHRS and CDR2 YFSETQ. The CDR3 DNA reads TGCGCCAGCAGCTCAGGGGAATGGGATTCACCCCTCCACTTT. It is translated as CASSSGEWDSPLHF.

The chain couples TRBV7-9 to TRBJ2-1, with D possibly being TRBD1 (6 bases). V shed 0 bases and J shed 6 bases, with 12 bases lying between them. Germline V gives CDR1 SEHNR, CDR2 FQNEAQ (reference sequence). This CDR3 has 15 residues. This CDR3 is CASSLATGGPNEQFF. The CDR3 DNA sequence: TGTGCCAGCAGCTTAGCGACAGGAGGTCCCAATGAGCAGTTCTTC.

The CDR3 nucleotides read TGTGCCTGGAGTGGGGGGGGGAAATCCTACGAGCAGTACTTC. Translation gives CAWSGGGKSYEQYF. The V and J genes are TRBV30 and TRBJ2-7; 7 bases match TRBD2. This CDR3 is 14 amino acids long. From germline, CDR1 is GTSNPN and CDR2 SVGIG (reference sequence). V lost 1 base to trimming and J lost 1 base; unmatched junction nucleotides: 4.

The genes are TRBV18 and TRBJ2-2; D is possibly TRBD2 (5 bases). The ends were cut back, 3 bases at V and 7 bases at J, with 12 bases in the middle. This CDR3 region has 14 residues. The germline V gene encodes CDR1 KGHSH and CDR2 LQKENI. The CDR3 region has the DNA TGTGCCAGCTCACCTAGTGGACTTATCGGGGAGCTGTTTTTT. This translates into CASSPSGLIGELFF.

V usage is TRBV29-1 and J usage is TRBJ2-1; D might be TRBD1 (5 bases). The germline gives CDR1 SQVTM, CDR2 ANQGSEA. Between the trimmed V and J ends, which lost 6 bases and 0 bases, there was a span of 9 bases. This CDR3 is built from 13 residues. The CDR3 bases are TGCAGCGTGTGGGGCGGCTCCTACAATGAGCAGTTCTTC. Amino acids: CSVWGGSYNEQFF.

The DNA for the CDR3 is TGTGCCAGCAGCTCGAGCGGCCTCTTCTCCTACAATGAGCAGTTCTTC. Translating gives CASSSSGLFSYNEQFF. The V gene is TRBV5-8, the J gene TRBJ2-1, with D tentatively TRBD2 (5 bases). Trimming stripped 3 bases from V and 0 bases from J, with 13 bases between. CDR3 length equals 16 residues. CDR1 SGHTS and CDR2 YDEGEE come from the germline V gene.

This sequence joins TRBV19 and TRBJ1-5, with D perhaps matching TRBD1 (5 bases). CDR1 and CDR2 (germline): LNHDA, SQIVND (reference sequence). The CDR3 spans 14 residues. Between the trimmed V and J ends, which lost 6 bases and 7 bases, there was a span of 16 bases. CDR3 sequence: CASRDKGLGQPQHF. The CDR3 nucleotides read TGTGCCAGTAGAGACAAGGGGCTAGGGCAGCCCCAGCATTTT.

The CDR3 DNA reads TGTGCCAGCAGCTTAGTATCTAGCGGGGCCTACGAGCAGTACTTC. Translated: CASSLVSSGAYEQYF. The chain couples TRBV7-2 to TRBJ2-7; 9 nucleotides match TRBD2. This CDR3 has 15 amino acids. V lost 1 base, J lost 2 bases, and 3 bases stayed unmatched. The germline gives CDR1 SGHTA, CDR2 FQGNSA.

The rearrangement uses TRBV19 and TRBJ2-4; 9 bases are shared with TRBD2. CDR3 size: 16 residues. The V and J ends lost 5 bases and 8 bases, in that order; junction bases with no gene match: 13. CDR1 is LNHDA, CDR2 SQIVND, per germline (reference sequence). CDR3: CASSFPYGAGGDIQYF. The CDR3 DNA is TGTGCCAGTAGTTTTCCTTACGGCGCGGGGGGGGACATTCAGTACTTC.

The chain is built from TRBV6-5 and TRBJ1-2; perhaps TRBD1 as D (6 bases). Germline lookup yields CDR1 MNHEY and CDR2 SVGAGI. Trimming pared 6 bases from V and 3 bases from J, leaving 11 bases between. The CDR3 runs to 13 residues. The CDR3 bases are TGTGCCAGCAGACCTTACAGGGACTATGGCTACACCTTC. Translation: CASRPYRDYGYTF.

V gene TRBV18 combines with J gene TRBJ1-2, with a tentative D call TRBD1 (5 bases). V gave up 2 bases and J gave up 3 bases, with 10 bases separating them. Germline V gene sequence: CDR1 KGHSH, CDR2 LQKENI. The CDR3 is 14 residues long. In DNA form, the CDR3 reads TGTGCCAGCTCACCATCCAGGGAGGACTATGGCTACACCTTC. This sequence encodes CASSPSREDYGYTF.

The V call is TRBV15, the J call TRBJ1-5; D possibly corresponds to TRBD1 (6 bases). V dropped 0 bases and J dropped 5 bases, with 11 bases sitting between them. The germline V gene encodes CDR1 LNHNV and CDR2 YYDKDF (reference sequence). The CDR3 extends over 15 amino acids. CDR3 in amino acids: CATSRDGGADQPQHF. CDR3 DNA sequence: TGTGCCACCAGCAGAGACGGGGGGGCTGATCAGCCCCAGCATTTT.

The chain has TRBV6-6 and TRBJ1-5; TRBD1 is a possible D gene (5 bases). Trimming removed 7 bases from V and 2 bases from J, with 12 bases in between. Germline V gene sequence: CDR1 MNHNY, CDR2 SVGAGI (reference sequence). The CDR3 totals 14 residues. In nucleotides, the CDR3 is TGTGCCAGCATCCCCGGAGGGGGCAATCAGCCCCAGCATTTT. Translated: CASIPGGGNQPQHF.

V and J are TRBV9 and TRBJ2-5; 13 nucleotides agree with TRBD2. This CDR3 region has 17 residues. Germline-derived CDR1 and CDR2 are SGDLS and YYNGEE. Trimming cost V 2 bases and J 5 bases; bases outside gene matches: 9. The CDR3 DNA reads as TGTGCCAGCAGCGTGGGAACTAGCGGGGGGGCTAAGGAGACCCAGTACTTC. Protein: CASSVGTSGGAKETQYF.

The chain couples TRBV19 to TRBJ2-6, with D unresolved. The germline V gene has CDR1 LNHDA and CDR2 SQIVND (reference sequence). The CDR3 has 13 amino acids. Trimming removed 11 bases at V and 0 bases at J, with 8 bases between. The CDR3 protein is CASRLSGANVLTF. CDR3 nucleotides: TGTGCCTCCAGGCTCTCTGGGGCCAACGTCCTGACTTTC.

The V gene is TRBV4-3, the J gene TRBJ1-2; D unresolved. The V end lost 0 bases, the J end lost 4 bases, and 6 bases lay between the germline ends. The CDR3 totals 13 residues. The V gene's germline CDR1 is LGHNA and CDR2 YSLEER. The CDR3 reads CASSQEYSYGYTF. In DNA form, the CDR3 reads TGCGCCAGCAGCCAAGAATACAGCTATGGCTACACCTTC.

The rearrangement joins TRBV7-6 to TRBJ1-2; 9 nucleotides match TRBD1. Germline values: CDR1 SGHVS, CDR2 FNYEAQ. J gave up 8 bases and V 5 bases, and 9 bases lay outside the gene matches. The CDR3 is 14 amino acids. The CDR3 region has the DNA TGTGCCAGCAGCCCCACGGACAGGGGCGGCGGCTACACCTTC. Residues: CASSPTDRGGGYTF.

V and J are TRBV7-2 and TRBJ2-3, with a possible D match to TRBD1 (6 bases). CDR3 length: 15 amino acids. V gave up 3 bases and J gave up 2 bases, with 12 bases separating them. Germline V lookup: CDR1 SGHTA, CDR2 FQGNSA. The CDR3 sequence: CASSLDSLATDTQYF. CDR3 coding DNA: TGTGCCAGCAGCTTGGACAGTCTTGCCACAGATACGCAGTATTTT.

V and J are TRBV21-1 and TRBJ1-4; the table's D call, TRBD1, was not checked against the DNA. TRBV21-1 represents a pseudogene. The CDR3 spans 14 residues. The CDR3 sequence is CASSLCGPNEKLFF. The CDR3 nucleotides are TGTGCCAGCAGCCTCTGTGGGCCCAATGAAAAACTGTTTTTT.

The chain is built from TRBV6-9 and TRBJ2-7, with 11 bases aligning to TRBD1. The CDR3 covers 15 residues. The V gene's germline CDR1 is MNHGY and CDR2 SVAAGI. V lost 2 bases to trimming and J lost 3 bases; unmatched junction nucleotides: 3. The CDR3 nucleotides read TGTGCCAGCAGTTATAGGGGGACAGGGGGCTACGAGCAGTACTTC. This encodes CASSYRGTGGYEQYF.

This sequence joins TRBV19 and TRBJ1-1, with TRBD1 matching 8 bases. After removal of 6 bases from V and 11 bases from J, the junction contained 20 bases not matched to a gene. The germline V gene encodes CDR1 LNHDA and CDR2 SQIVND (reference sequence). The CDR3 consists of 16 residues. This chain's CDR3 is CASSEDRGLLQAGAFF. The CDR3 nucleotides read TGTGCCAGTAGCGAAGACAGGGGCCTCTTGCAAGCCGGTGCTTTCTTT.

V and J are TRBV2 and TRBJ2-2; possible D gene TRBD1, 5 bases. The V end was cut by 6 bases, the J end by 1 base, with 9 bases between. CDR1 SNHLY and CDR2 FYNNEI come from the germline V gene. This CDR3 has 14 amino acids. The CDR3 is CASRGQWNTGELFF. CDR3 sequence (DNA): TGTGCCAGCAGGGGGCAGTGGAACACCGGGGAGCTGTTTTTT.

The chain links TRBV7-3 to TRBJ1-1, with D hard to call. Per the germline V gene, CDR1 is SGHTA and CDR2 is FQGTGA. CDR3 length: 13 amino acids. V was cut by 2 bases and J by 2 bases, with 6 bases left in between. The CDR3 DNA sequence: TGTGCCAGCAGCTTACAATCAAACACTGAAGCTTTCTTT. The encoded protein is CASSLQSNTEAFF.

The rearrangement joins TRBV9 to TRBJ2-5; 7 bases match TRBD1. V shed 2 bases and J 0 bases; nucleotides not matched to a gene: 7. There are 16 residues in the CDR3. Germline assignment: CDR1 SGDLS and CDR2 YYNGEE. CDR3 nucleotide sequence: TGTGCCAGCAGCGTTGCCGGGACAGTGTACCAAGAGACCCAGTACTTC. It encodes CASSVAGTVYQETQYF.

The V gene is TRBV4-3, the J gene TRBJ2-7; no clear D. Between the trimmed V and J ends, which lost 0 bases and 0 bases, there was a span of 6 bases. The CDR3 contains 14 residues. From germline, CDR1 is LGHNA and CDR2 YSLEER. DNA for the CDR3: TGCGCCAGCAGCCAAGACCGTAGCTCCTACGAGCAGTACTTC. Amino acids: CASSQDRSSYEQYF.

J is TRBJ1-5 and V is TRBV19; D gene unclear. This CDR3 contains 13 residues. V lost 4 bases, J lost 4 bases, and 8 bases lay in between. Germline CDR1 reads LNHDA; CDR2 reads SQIVND (reference sequence). The CDR3 sequence is CASSSAGNQPQHF. The CDR3, as DNA: TGTGCCAGTAGTAGCGCGGGGAATCAGCCCCAGCATTTT.

This rearrangement joins TRBV6-1 to TRBJ1-4; D is undetermined. Germline loops: CDR1 MNHNS, CDR2 SASEGT. The V gene lost 3 bases and the J gene lost 5 bases, with 16 bases spanning the gap. The CDR3 loop spans 16 amino acids. The CDR3 nucleotides are TGTGCCAGCAGTGACTTAAGGCAGGCTTTAAATGAAAAACTGTTTTTT. This translates into CASSDLRQALNEKLFF.